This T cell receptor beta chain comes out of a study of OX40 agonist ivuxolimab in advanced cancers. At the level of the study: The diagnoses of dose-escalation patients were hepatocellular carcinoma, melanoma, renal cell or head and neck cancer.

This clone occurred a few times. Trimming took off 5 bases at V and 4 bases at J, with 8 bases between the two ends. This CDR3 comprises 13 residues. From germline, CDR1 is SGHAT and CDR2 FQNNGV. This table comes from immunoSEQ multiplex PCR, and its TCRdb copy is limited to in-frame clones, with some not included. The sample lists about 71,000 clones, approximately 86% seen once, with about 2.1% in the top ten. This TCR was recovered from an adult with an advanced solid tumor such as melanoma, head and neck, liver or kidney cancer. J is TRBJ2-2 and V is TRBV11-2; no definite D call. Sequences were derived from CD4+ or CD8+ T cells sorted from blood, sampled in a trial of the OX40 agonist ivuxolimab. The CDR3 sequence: CASSPAVTGELFF. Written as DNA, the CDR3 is TGTGCCAGCAGCCCTGCGGTCACCGGGGAGCTGTTTTTT.